One TCR beta chain is described in this entry. The data were obtained in a study of blood T cell repertoires in COVID-19. TCRdb's copy holds only in-frame clones and misses some; the assay was immunoSEQ multiplex PCR. The table has about 90,000 clones, about nine tenths seen once; the top ten hold 5% to 6%. V lost 0 bases to trimming and J lost 3 bases, with 14 bases between them. The CDR3 extends over 16 amino acids. Germline loops: CDR1 SEHNR, CDR2 FQNEAQ (reference sequence). Material for sequencing was peripheral blood. The gene calls are TRBV7-9 and TRBJ1-1; no clear D. This sequence was found in a man aged 50-60 years with acute or convalescent COVID-19. The CDR3 sequence: CASSLADGRADTEAFF. The CDR3 coding sequence is TGTGCCAGCAGCTTAGCGGACGGGAGGGCGGACACTGAAGCTTTCTTT.